The 10 T cell receptor beta chains listed next were all sequenced from one sample in a study of blood T cell repertoires in COVID-19. Produced via immunoSEQ multiplex PCR; TCRdb's table is partial and in-frame only. The sample consists of 110,000 to 150,000 clones, roughly three quarters of them appearing once. The sequencing sample was made of peripheral blood. The receptors come from a man aged 45-60 years with active or convalescent COVID-19.

The chain has TRBV9 and TRBJ2-3; a weak D match, TRBD2 (5 bases). The V end lost 7 bases, the J end lost 1 base, and 13 bases lay between the germline ends. The CDR3 runs 14 residues. The germline gives CDR1 SGDLS, CDR2 YYNGEE. In DNA form, the CDR3 reads TGTGCCAGCGGACCTAGCTGGGGCACAGATACGCAGTATTTT. Protein sequence: CASGPSWGTDTQYF.

This clone turned up a few times. The V call is TRBV6-1, the J call TRBJ2-1, with 15 bases aligning to TRBD2. V was clipped by 3 bases and J by 8 bases; unmatched bases: 8. The CDR3 contains 17 residues. Per germline, CDR1 MNHNS and CDR2 SASEGT. CDR3 DNA: TGTGCCAGCAGTGACTTGGGACTAGCGGGAGGAGGGGATGAGCAGTTCTTC. Its protein is CASSDLGLAGGGDEQFF.

In nucleotides, the CDR3 is TGTGCCTGGAAAGCCCACCCGACGGGCGAGCAGTACTTC. Its protein product is CAWKAHPTGEQYF. The chain recombines TRBV30 with TRBJ2-7; D remains ambiguous. CDR1 and CDR2 (germline): GTSNPN, SVGIG (reference sequence). The CDR3 covers 13 residues. Trimming left V 4 bases short and J 6 bases short, with 16 bases between. Full variable domain (missing parts from reference TRBV30 and TRBJ2-7): SQTIHQWPATLVQPVGSPLSLECTVEGTSNPNLYWYRQAAGRGLQLLFYSVGIGQISSEVPQNLSASRPQDRQFILSSKKLLLSDSGFYLCAWKAHPTGEQYFGPGTRLTVT.

This sequence joins TRBV28 and TRBJ2-5; D may be TRBD1 (5 bases). The CDR3 contains 16 residues. Germline CDR1 and CDR2: MDHEN and SYDVKM. V lost 6 bases and J lost 3, with 20 bases in between. As DNA, the CDR3 is TGTGCCAGCAGGGTGAGGTCCCGGCAGGGTAAAGAGACCCAGTACTTC. It is translated as CASRVRSRQGKETQYF.

The chain couples TRBV5-1 to TRBJ2-1, with 15 bases fitting TRBD2. Unmatched junction bases numbered 7, after V lost 4 bases and J lost 8 bases. CDR1 is SGHRS, CDR2 YFSETQ, per germline. The CDR3 consists of 16 residues. The chain's CDR3 is CASSQGLAGGRDEQFF. The CDR3 DNA is TGCGCCAGCAGCCAGGGACTAGCGGGAGGTCGGGATGAGCAGTTCTTC.

The chain carries TRBV29-1 and TRBJ2-3; tentative D call: TRBD1 (5 bases). Trimming shortened V by 4 bases and J by 2 bases, and 13 bases separated the two germline ends. Per germline, CDR1 SQVTM and CDR2 ANQGSEA. The CDR3 spans 14 residues. CDR3 loop: CSVGQGTYTDTQYF. The CDR3 DNA sequence: TGCAGCGTTGGGCAGGGAACCTACACAGATACGCAGTATTTT.

The rearrangement links TRBV7-3 to TRBJ2-3, with 7 bases that match TRBD2. Germline V gene data show CDR1 as SGHTA and CDR2 as FQGTGA. Trimming removed 1 base from V and 2 bases from J; junction bases left unmatched: 6. The CDR3 has 16 amino acids. CDR3: CASSLNQGGPTDTQYF. CDR3 DNA: TGTGCCAGCAGCTTAAACCAGGGAGGGCCCACAGATACGCAGTATTTT.

The chain employs TRBV24-1 and TRBJ2-1; 11 bases are shared with TRBD1. The CDR3 is made up of 17 amino acids. Germline loops: CDR1 KGHDR, CDR2 SFDVKD. The ends lost 4 bases at V and 7 bases at J; junction bases unmatched: 11. The CDR3 sequence: CATSERTGGFLWNEQFF. DNA for the CDR3: TGTGCCACCAGTGAACGGACAGGGGGCTTCCTTTGGAATGAGCAGTTCTTC.

This rearrangement joins TRBV7-3 to TRBJ2-3; D might be TRBD2 (6 bases). The germline CDR1 and CDR2 sequences are SGHTA and FQGTGA. Trimming took off 1 base at V and 2 bases at J, with 7 bases between the two ends. This CDR3 has 14 residues. The CDR3 bases are TGTGCCAGCAGCTTAAGGGGGGACACAGATACGCAGTATTTT. Translated: CASSLRGDTDTQYF.

The chain joins TRBV2 to TRBJ2-1; TRBD2 agrees at 7 bases. With 7 bases clipped from V and 9 bases from J, the junction kept 12 bases outside the gene matches. This CDR3 is 14 amino acids long. The germline CDR1 and CDR2 sequences are SNHLY and FYNNEI. The CDR3 sequence: CASIREAGKIEQFF. The CDR3 region has the DNA TGTGCCAGCATCCGGGAAGCGGGAAAAATTGAGCAGTTCTTC.